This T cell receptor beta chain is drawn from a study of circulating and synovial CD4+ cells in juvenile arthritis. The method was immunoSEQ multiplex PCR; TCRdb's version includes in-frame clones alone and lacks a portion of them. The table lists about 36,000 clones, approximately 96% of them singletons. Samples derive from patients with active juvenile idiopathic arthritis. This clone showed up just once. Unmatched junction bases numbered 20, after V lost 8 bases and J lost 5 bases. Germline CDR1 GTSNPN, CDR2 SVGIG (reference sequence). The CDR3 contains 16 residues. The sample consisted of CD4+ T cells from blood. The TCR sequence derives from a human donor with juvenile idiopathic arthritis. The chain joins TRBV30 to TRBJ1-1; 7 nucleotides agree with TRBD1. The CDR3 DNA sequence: TGTGCCCGCCACCGACAGGGTTTGGGTTTAAGGACTGAAGCTTTCTTT. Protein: CARHRQGLGLRTEAFF.